The present T cell receptor beta chain was sequenced within a study of regulatory T cells in long-lasting Graves disease. Specified time point: persistent/refractory GD, antithyroid drugs over 5 years with positive TRAb. TCR sequences were obtained from RNA taken from PBMCs. Arm-PCR of CDR3 regions and iRepertoire HTBI primers were used to build TCR beta libraries. Authors' analysis steps: From all samples, identification returned over 11 TRBJ and 60 to 80 TRBV segments. TCRdb re-analysed the multiplex PCR reads in MiXCR, keeping a single row per CDR3 protein. TCRdb's processing, not the authors' own work, is the source of the V and J calls. The repertoire holds over 300,000 distinct CDR3 sequences, roughly a fifth seen once, with less than 35% in the top ten. The clonotype was recovered from a female donor with Graves disease. The sequencing used peripheral blood mononuclear cells (PBMCs), collected when the disease was refractory, from a patient treated with antithyroid drugs.

CDR3 protein: CASSNGQALWTDTQYF. CDR3 nucleotides: TGCGCCAGCAGCAACGGACAGGCTCTGTGGACAGATACGCAGTATTTT. V is TRBV5-1 and J is TRBJ2-3; 7 nucleotides match TRBD1. The CDR3 covers 16 residues. The J segment lost 3 bases and the V segment lost 4 bases, leaving 11 bases of the junction unmatched. Per germline, CDR1 SGHRS and CDR2 YFSETQ.